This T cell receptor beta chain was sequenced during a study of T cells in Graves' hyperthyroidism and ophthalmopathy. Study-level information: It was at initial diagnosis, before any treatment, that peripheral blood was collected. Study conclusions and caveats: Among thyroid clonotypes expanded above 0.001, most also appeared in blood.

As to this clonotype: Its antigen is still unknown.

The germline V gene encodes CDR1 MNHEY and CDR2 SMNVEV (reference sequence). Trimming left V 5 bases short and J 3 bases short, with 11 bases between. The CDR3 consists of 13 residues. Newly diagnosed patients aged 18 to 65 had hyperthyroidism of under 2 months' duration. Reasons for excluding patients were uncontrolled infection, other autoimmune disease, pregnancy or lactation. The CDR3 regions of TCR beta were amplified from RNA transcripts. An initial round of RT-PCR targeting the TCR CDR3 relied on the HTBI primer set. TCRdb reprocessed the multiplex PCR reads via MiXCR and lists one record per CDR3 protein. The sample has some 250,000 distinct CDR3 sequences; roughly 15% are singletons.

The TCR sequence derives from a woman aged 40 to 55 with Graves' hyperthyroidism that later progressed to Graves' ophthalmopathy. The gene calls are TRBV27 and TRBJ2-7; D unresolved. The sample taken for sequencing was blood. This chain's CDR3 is CASSIDAGYEQYF. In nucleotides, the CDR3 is TGTGCCAGCAGTATAGACGCTGGCTACGAGCAGTACTTC.